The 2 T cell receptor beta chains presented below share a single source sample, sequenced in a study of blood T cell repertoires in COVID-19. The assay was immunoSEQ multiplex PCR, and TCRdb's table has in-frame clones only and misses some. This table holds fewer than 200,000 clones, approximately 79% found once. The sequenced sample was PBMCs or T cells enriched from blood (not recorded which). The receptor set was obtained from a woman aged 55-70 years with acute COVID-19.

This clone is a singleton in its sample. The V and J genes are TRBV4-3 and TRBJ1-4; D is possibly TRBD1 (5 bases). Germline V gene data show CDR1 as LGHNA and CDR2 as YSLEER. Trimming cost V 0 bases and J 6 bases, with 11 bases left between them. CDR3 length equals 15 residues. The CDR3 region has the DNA TGCGCCAGCAGCCAAGAGTGGGACTTGGATGAAAAACTGTTTTTT. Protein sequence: CASSQEWDLDEKLFF.

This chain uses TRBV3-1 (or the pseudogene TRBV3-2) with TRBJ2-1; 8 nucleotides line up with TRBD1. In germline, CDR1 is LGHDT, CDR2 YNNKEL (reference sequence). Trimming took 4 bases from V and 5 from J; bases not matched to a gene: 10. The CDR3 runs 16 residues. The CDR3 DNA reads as TGTGCCAGCAGCCTACGAAGGGACAGGTCCCACAATGAGCAGTTCTTC. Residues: CASSLRRDRSHNEQFF.